This TCR beta chain was found in a study of blood T cell repertoires in COVID-19. The repertoire was sequenced with immunoSEQ multiplex PCR; TCRdb's copy has only in-frame clones and lacks some. The data contain 150,000 or so clones, about 82% of them singletons. The germline gives CDR1 MNHNY, CDR2 SVGAGI (reference sequence). The germline V and J ends were trimmed by 6 bases and 0 bases, with 9 bases remaining between them. This CDR3 contains 14 residues. This chain joins TRBV6-6 and TRBJ1-3; D call uncertain. The sequence came from a man aged 45-65 years with active or convalescent COVID-19. Sequencing was performed on peripheral blood. CDR3 DNA sequence: TGTGCCAGCAGCCTCCGGAGCTCTGGAAACACCATATATTTT. Translating gives CASSLRSSGNTIYF.